Shown below are 19 T cell receptor beta chains from a single sample sequenced in a study of response to subunit inactivated influenza vaccine (dated by TCRdb to the late 2010s). The library was generated by RT-PCR. Reads for this sample came from an Illumina HiSeq 2500. TCRdb reanalyzed the raw reads on its own, using fastp at Q25 for trimming and MiXCR for clone calling, and kept in-frame beta chains. Each record represents a unique CDR3 protein, reported with the most common genes and DNA among its rows. The sample yields fewer than 350,000 distinct CDR3 sequences; 21% were counted once. 10% to 13% of the sample belongs to the ten largest clones. Here the sequenced sample was PBMCs from blood, taken less than 22 months after vaccination. The receptor source for this set is a man between 45 and 75 years old who received an inactivated influenza vaccine. Donor details come from another sample of the same person, matched by shared clones.

V is TRBV11-1 and J is TRBJ2-3; D is possibly TRBD1 (5 bases). Germline CDR1 reads SGHAT; CDR2 reads FQDESV (reference sequence). V was shortened by 5 bases and J by 2 bases, with 14 bases between the two germline ends. There are 15 residues in the CDR3. CDR3 sequence: CASSPSTAATDTQYF. The CDR3 DNA reads as TGTGCCAGCAGCCCATCGACAGCCGCCACAGATACGCAGTATTTT.

This clonotype was recorded a few times. J is TRBJ1-4 and V is TRBV9; a weak D match, TRBD1 (5 bases). Looked up from germline, CDR1 is SGDLS and CDR2 is YYNGEE. The CDR3 has 15 amino acids. V lost 3 bases to trimming and J lost 7 bases, with 16 bases between them. The CDR3 DNA sequence: TGTGCCAGCAGCGCTGCTAGAGGGCAGGGTGAAAAACTGTTTTTT. It translates to CASSAARGQGEKLFF.

V is TRBV12-3 or TRBV12-4 and J is TRBJ2-1; 7 nucleotides align to TRBD1. Trimming at V came to 6 bases and at J to 5 bases, leaving 4 bases not matched to a gene. This CDR3 spans 13 amino acids. The CDR3 is CASSLQGNNEQFF. The CDR3 DNA follows: TGTGCCAGCAGCTTACAGGGGAACAATGAGCAGTTCTTC.

The chain joins TRBV20-1 to TRBJ1-5; D may be TRBD1 (6 bases). CDR1 is DFQATT and CDR2 is SNEGSKA in the germline V gene (reference sequence). The CDR3 runs 13 residues. V was shortened by 6 bases and J by 7 bases, with 16 bases between the two germline ends. This CDR3 is CSASQGGGQPQHF. The CDR3 nucleotides read TGCAGTGCCTCACAGGGTGGGGGCCAGCCCCAGCATTTT.

For the CDR3, the DNA is TGTGCCAGCAGCTTATCAGGGACAGGATTTAACAGGGCTTACTTC. Its translation is CASSLSGTGFNRAYF. The V gene is TRBV7-2, the J gene TRBJ2-7; 8 bases are a match to TRBD1. The CDR3 extends over 15 amino acids. Germline assignment: CDR1 SGHTA and CDR2 FQGNSA. With 2 bases clipped from V and 13 bases from J, the junction kept 16 bases outside the gene matches.

This clonotype was counted once. The chain couples TRBV7-7 to TRBJ2-7; D is unresolved. The CDR3 extends over 13 amino acids. Germline-derived CDR1 and CDR2 are SSHAT and FNYEAQ (reference sequence). Between the trimmed V and J ends, which lost 2 bases and 7 bases, there was a span of 12 bases. As DNA, the CDR3 is TGTGCCAGCAGCTTAACTGGTGCCGGAGAGCAGTACTTC. It codes for CASSLTGAGEQYF.

This clonotype was seen a handful of times. V is TRBV5-1 and J is TRBJ2-7, with D unclear. Trimming removed 4 bases at V and 0 bases at J, with 14 bases between. This CDR3 spans 15 amino acids. Germline CDR1 SGHRS, CDR2 YFSETQ. The CDR3 bases are TGCGCCAGCAGCCCCGACGGGTCGTTCTCCTACGAGCAGTACTTC. It yields the protein CASSPDGSFSYEQYF.

This clonotype was recorded at least ten times. J is TRBJ1-5 and V is TRBV7-2; no reliable D call. Germline CDR1 and CDR2: SGHTA and FQGNSA. With 5 bases removed from V and 3 bases from J, the gap between germline ends came to 8 bases. The CDR3 is 13 amino acids. Written as DNA, the CDR3 is TGTGCCAGCAGCGCCAAGCCCAATCAGCCCCAGCATTTT. It yields the protein CASSAKPNQPQHF.

This chain connects TRBV28 to TRBJ1-2, with 9 bases that match TRBD1. CDR3 length: 15 amino acids. V dropped 2 bases and J dropped 6; count of bases not matched to a gene: 7. CDR1 is MDHEN, CDR2 SYDVKM, per germline. The CDR3 nucleotides read TGTGCCAGCAGTTTAAGGCTGGACAGGGGACATGGCTACACCTTC. Its translation is CASSLRLDRGHGYTF.

This clonotype was counted between two and nine times. J is TRBJ2-3 and V is TRBV3-1, with TRBD2 identical over 7 bases. The junction had 8 bases not matched to a gene; V was cut back by 4 bases and J by 7 bases. Germline V gene lookup returns CDR1 LGHDT and CDR2 YNNKEL (reference sequence). The CDR3 extends over 14 amino acids. The CDR3 sequence: CASSPTSEGHTQYF. The CDR3 coding sequence is TGTGCCAGCAGCCCTACTAGCGAAGGTCATACGCAGTATTTT.

This clonotype was recorded a few times. This sequence joins TRBV20-1 and TRBJ1-3, with D possibly being TRBD1 (6 bases). V gave up 0 bases and J gave up 4 bases, with 16 bases separating them. Per the germline V gene, CDR1 is DFQATT and CDR2 is SNEGSKA (reference sequence). CDR3 length: 16 residues. This CDR3 is CSARDSVEGTGNTIYF. The CDR3 DNA is TGCAGTGCTAGAGATTCCGTTGAAGGGACAGGAAACACCATATATTTT.

The CDR3 DNA reads as TGCAGTGCTAGTGACAGGGGTAAACAGCCCCAGCATTTT. Its translation is CSASDRGKQPQHF. This chain joins TRBV20-1 and TRBJ1-5; TRBD1 matches 8 bases. The CDR3 runs 13 residues. Trimming removed 3 bases from V and 7 bases from J; junction bases left unmatched: 5. Germline CDR1 is DFQATT and CDR2 is SNEGSKA (reference sequence).

This chain links TRBV20-1 with TRBJ1-4; 9 bases line up with TRBD1. Trimming removed 1 base from V and 7 bases from J; junction bases left unmatched: 4. The CDR3 covers 14 residues. CDR1 and CDR2 from the germline V gene are DFQATT and SNEGSKA (reference sequence). In DNA form, the CDR3 reads TGCAGTGCTAGAGTTCCGGGACAGGGTGAAAAACTGTTTTTT. Protein sequence: CSARVPGQGEKLFF.

This clonotype has only a few counts. This chain's CDR3 is CASSVGTGPEKLFF. DNA for the CDR3: TGTGCCAGCAGCGTCGGGACAGGGCCCGAAAAACTGTTTTTT. This chain uses TRBV14 with TRBJ1-4; 9 bases line up with TRBD1. The germline gives CDR1 SGHDN, CDR2 FVKESK. Unmatched junction bases numbered 6, after V lost 5 bases and J lost 8 bases. CDR3 length: 14 residues.

The gene calls are TRBV6-1 and TRBJ2-3, with D perhaps matching TRBD2 (6 bases). This CDR3 has 11 residues. Germline assignment: CDR1 MNHNS and CDR2 SASEGT. V gave up 6 bases and J gave up 11 bases, with 12 bases separating them. CDR3 coding DNA: TGTGCCAGCAGGGGAGGAGTGGGGCAGTATTTT. The encoded protein is CASRGGVGQYF.

This clonotype occurred a few times. For the CDR3, the DNA is TGTGCCAGCAGGGCTACAGGGGGCGAGGTTGAAAAACTGTTTTTT. This gives the protein CASRATGGEVEKLFF. This chain uses TRBV2 with TRBJ1-4; TRBD1 matches 9 bases. Germline V gene sequence: CDR1 SNHLY, CDR2 FYNNEI. CDR3 length: 15 residues. Trimming removed 6 bases from V and 7 bases from J; junction bases left unmatched: 9.

The V call is TRBV5-5, the J call TRBJ1-5; D is perhaps TRBD1 (5 bases). The V gene's germline CDR1 is SGHKS and CDR2 YYEKEE (reference sequence). Trimming stripped 0 bases from V and 2 bases from J, with 15 bases between. The CDR3 covers 17 residues. In DNA form, the CDR3 reads TGTGCCAGCAGCTTGGCCGGGAGCCTGGGGGGCAATCAGCCCCAGCATTTT. Amino acids: CASSLAGSLGGNQPQHF.

This clonotype turned up a few times. This chain joins TRBV20-1 and TRBJ1-2; 7 nucleotides line up with TRBD1. The CDR3 is 13 amino acids. The V segment lost 6 bases and the J segment 3 bases; nucleotides outside the gene matches: 7. The germline CDR1 and CDR2 sequences are DFQATT and SNEGSKA (reference sequence). The CDR3 DNA is TGCAGTGCCCCGACAGGGTGGGACTATGGCTACACCTTC. It yields the protein CSAPTGWDYGYTF.

The gene calls are TRBV6-1 and TRBJ2-7; D gene unclear. Germline CDR1 is MNHNS and CDR2 is SASEGT. The CDR3 covers 13 residues. V was clipped by 0 bases and J by 9 bases, with 12 bases between them. The CDR3 spells CASSEAGDGMQYF. As DNA, the CDR3 is TGTGCCAGCAGTGAAGCTGGAGATGGGATGCAGTACTTC.